The next 21 T cell receptor beta chains were all read from a single sample in a study of CD8+ T cells in alopecia areata. Isolated RNA was reverse transcribed into cDNA used as the sequencing template. Sequenced by immunoSEQ multiplex PCR; TCRdb stores in-frame clones only, minus some. The repertoire has 120,000 or so clones, 47% of them found once; the top ten carry approximately 10%. Sample: NKG2D-low CD8+ T cells sorted from blood. The origin of the receptors is a human donor with alopecia areata.

This clone was observed a handful of times. The chain joins TRBV29-1 to TRBJ2-6; no reliable D call. With 3 bases removed from V and 1 base from J, the gap between germline ends came to 10 bases. Germline CDR1 is SQVTM and CDR2 is ANQGSEA. The CDR3 is 15 amino acids. The CDR3 reads CSVDSDNSGANVLTF. As DNA, the CDR3 is TGCAGCGTTGACAGTGATAATTCTGGGGCCAACGTCCTGACTTTC.

The chain uses TRBV4-3 and TRBJ2-7; 7 nucleotides agree with TRBD1. Germline values: CDR1 LGHNA, CDR2 YSLEER. V dropped 0 bases and J dropped 1; count of bases not matched to a gene: 6. This CDR3 is 16 amino acids long. For the CDR3, the DNA is TGCGCCAGCAGCCAAGATTACCCGGGACAGTCCTACGAGCAGTACTTC. Translated, it gives CASSQDYPGQSYEQYF.

The chain joins TRBV7-8 to TRBJ1-2; possibly TRBD1 for D (6 bases). V lost 6 bases and J lost 8, with 13 bases in between. Germline loops: CDR1 SGHVS, CDR2 FQNEAQ. The CDR3 sequence is 12 residues long. The CDR3 is CASRSQGYGYTF. The DNA of the CDR3 is TGTGCCAGCAGATCACAGGGATACGGCTACACCTTC. Based on the CDR3 plus reference TRBV7-8 and TRBJ1-2, the full variable domain is GAGVSQSPRYKVAKRGQDVALRCDPISGHVSLFWYQQALGQGPEFLTYFQNEAQLDKSGLPSDRFFAERPEGSVSTLKIQRTQQEDSAVYLCASRSQGYGYTFGSGTRLTVV.

This clone has a single count. The chain employs TRBV2 and TRBJ2-6, with 11 bases lining up with TRBD1. Germline loops: CDR1 SNHLY, CDR2 FYNNEI. The CDR3 spans 16 residues. With 8 bases clipped from V and 0 bases from J, the junction kept 3 bases outside the gene matches. CDR3 amino acids: CASPGQGDSGANVLTF. The CDR3 region has the DNA TGTGCCAGCCCGGGACAGGGGGACTCTGGGGCCAACGTCCTGACTTTC. The full variable domain, in which reference TRBV2 and TRBJ2-6 provide the parts outside the CDR3, is EPEVTQTPSHQVTQMGQEVILRCVPISNHLYFYWYRQILGQKVEFLVSFYNNEISEKSEIFDDQFSVERPDGSNFTLKIRSTKLEDSAMYFCASPGQGDSGANVLTFGAGSRLTVL.

The table lists this clone with a few counts. The chain uses TRBV29-1 and TRBJ2-2; no firm D call. V shed 1 base and J shed 5 bases, with 5 bases lying between them. The CDR3 runs to 12 residues. Germline V CDR1 and CDR2: SQVTM, ANQGSEA. Written as DNA, the CDR3 is TGCAGCGTTGAAGGGAAGACCGGGGAGCTGTTTTTT. Its translation: CSVEGKTGELFF.

The J gene is TRBJ2-7, the V gene TRBV27; TRBD2 agrees at 9 bases. Unmatched junction bases numbered 7, after V lost 6 bases and J lost 4 bases. From germline, CDR1 is MNHEY and CDR2 SMNVEV (reference sequence). This CDR3 contains 14 residues. The CDR3 nucleotides are TGTGCCAGCAGGAGTCGCGGGGGGGTATACGAGCAGTACTTC. Translated, it gives CASRSRGGVYEQYF.

The chain couples TRBV29-1 to TRBJ2-1; D call uncertain. The CDR3 runs 11 residues. Germline V gene sequence: CDR1 SQVTM, CDR2 ANQGSEA. The germline V and J ends were trimmed by 1 base and 8 bases, with 6 bases remaining between them. CDR3 loop: CSVEGLDEQFF. In nucleotides, the CDR3 is TGCAGCGTTGAAGGCCTTGATGAGCAGTTCTTC.

The chain couples TRBV7-7 to TRBJ2-7; D not resolved. The CDR3 totals 14 residues. V was cut by 5 bases and J by 0 bases, with 11 bases left in between. Germline CDR1 and CDR2: SSHAT and FNYEAQ (reference sequence). This chain's CDR3 is CASSPYDRSYEQYF. The CDR3 bases are TGTGCCAGCAGCCCCTACGACCGCTCCTACGAGCAGTACTTC.

The chain is built from TRBV29-1 and TRBJ2-1; 7 positions agree with TRBD2. V gave up 6 bases and J gave up 8 bases; unmatched junction bases: 10. Germline values: CDR1 SQVTM, CDR2 ANQGSEA. The CDR3 sequence is 13 residues long. The CDR3 here is CSVPMTSIHEQFF. For the CDR3, the DNA is TGCAGCGTCCCGATGACTAGCATCCATGAGCAGTTCTTC.

This chain uses TRBV30 with TRBJ2-5; D call uncertain. The CDR3 is 14 amino acids. Germline V gene sequence: CDR1 GTSNPN, CDR2 SVGIG (reference sequence). The ends were cut back, 0 bases at V and 1 base at J, with 9 bases in the middle. CDR3 in amino acids: CAWSVLETQETQYF. The CDR3 region has the DNA TGTGCCTGGAGTGTACTGGAGACCCAAGAGACCCAGTACTTC.

The count of this clone is one. The rearrangement uses TRBV11-2 and TRBJ2-7, with D perhaps being TRBD1 or TRBD2 (5 bases each). Trimming took off 5 bases at V and 5 bases at J, with 16 bases between the two ends. The CDR3 contains 14 residues. CDR1 is SGHAT and CDR2 is FQNNGV in the germline V gene. CDR3 protein: CASSQLAGTDEQYF. The CDR3, as DNA: TGTGCCAGCAGCCAGCTAGCAGGGACCGACGAGCAGTACTTC.

The rearrangement links TRBV5-1 to TRBJ2-1, with D possibly matching TRBD1 (6 bases). V was cut by 0 bases and J by 6 bases, with 10 bases left in between. CDR3 length: 14 residues. Looked up from germline, CDR1 is SGHRS and CDR2 is YFSETQ. The CDR3 DNA sequence: TGCGCCAGCAGCTTGGGGGTACAGGGCAATGAGCAGTTCTTC. Protein sequence: CASSLGVQGNEQFF.

This clone has just a few counts. The V call is TRBV29-1, the J call TRBJ2-4; D call uncertain. The CDR3 is 13 amino acids. Between the trimmed V and J ends, which lost 6 bases and 5 bases, there was a span of 14 bases. In germline, CDR1 is SQVTM, CDR2 ANQGSEA. The CDR3 sequence: CSVASYLENIQYF. The CDR3, as DNA: TGCAGCGTAGCCTCTTATCTCGAAAACATTCAGTACTTC.

The chain links TRBV4-1 to TRBJ2-7; 7 nucleotides line up with TRBD1. The CDR3 sequence is 16 residues long. The V segment lost 2 bases and the J segment 5 bases; nucleotides outside the gene matches: 12. Germline V CDR1 and CDR2: MGHRA, YSYEKL. The CDR3 region has the DNA TGCGCCAGCAGCCAAAACGCACAGGGGTTATCCGACGAGCAGTACTTC. Translating it yields CASSQNAQGLSDEQYF.

V is TRBV28 and J is TRBJ2-2, with D uncertain. V was cut by 6 bases and J by 6 bases, with 5 bases left in between. Per the germline V gene, CDR1 is MDHEN and CDR2 is SYDVKM. CDR3 length: 11 residues. CDR3: CASRRAGELFF. The CDR3 coding sequence is TGTGCCAGCAGACGAGCCGGGGAGCTGTTTTTT.

The chain joins TRBV27 to TRBJ2-7, with D possibly being TRBD2 (5 bases). The germline V gene has CDR1 MNHEY and CDR2 SMNVEV (reference sequence). V was pared by 3 bases and J by 3 bases, with 12 bases between. The CDR3 has 14 amino acids. CDR3: CASSFTPADYEQYF. The CDR3 DNA follows: TGTGCCAGCAGTTTTACCCCAGCGGACTACGAGCAGTACTTC.

The CDR3: CASSLGQGGEQYF. CDR3 DNA sequence: TGCGCCAGCAGCCTAGGACAGGGTGGCGAGCAGTACTTC. This chain connects TRBV4-1 to TRBJ2-7; 8 positions agree with TRBD1. Germline V gene sequence: CDR1 MGHRA, CDR2 YSYEKL. The CDR3 totals 13 residues. The V segment lost 4 bases and the J segment 6 bases; nucleotides outside the gene matches: 5.

This clone has only a few counts. This chain links TRBV29-1 with TRBJ2-7; TRBD1 aligns across 8 bases. This CDR3 contains 14 residues. V lost 2 bases, J lost 2 bases, and 5 bases stayed unmatched. Germline loops: CDR1 SQVTM, CDR2 ANQGSEA. The CDR3 loop is CSVEFTGGPYEQYF. The CDR3 DNA reads TGCAGCGTTGAATTCACAGGGGGACCCTACGAGCAGTACTTC.

The rearrangement joins TRBV4-3 to TRBJ2-2, with D hard to call. Looked up from germline, CDR1 is LGHNA and CDR2 is YSLEER. Trimming cost V 4 bases and J 5 bases, with 5 bases left between them. The length of the CDR3 is 12 residues. Here the CDR3 DNA reads TGCGCCAGCAGCCGGAGTACCGGGGAGCTGTTTTTT. Amino acids: CASSRSTGELFF.

This clone has only one observation. The genes are TRBV30 and TRBJ2-3; TRBD1 agrees at 8 bases. V was pared by 0 bases and J by 5 bases, with 7 bases of the junction left unmatched. The CDR3 loop spans 15 amino acids. Germline assignment: CDR1 GTSNPN and CDR2 SVGIG (reference sequence). The CDR3 region is CAWSVRTGGQDTQYF. CDR3 DNA: TGTGCCTGGAGTGTTAGAACAGGGGGGCAAGATACGCAGTATTTT.

On this clone: Sequence at one end of the junction differs from germline and may be a read error. V usage is TRBV29-1 and J usage is TRBJ2-3, with D unresolved. Germline CDR1 and CDR2: SQVTM and ANQGSEA. The CDR3 has 8 amino acids. DNA for the CDR3: TGCAGCGTCTCAGGTCGGGATTTT. Translated: CSVSGRDF.